This TCR beta chain is from a study of T cells in Graves' hyperthyroidism and ophthalmopathy. Across the whole study: The blood sample was taken at first diagnosis, before treatment began.

RNA transcripts gave rise to amplified TCR beta CDR3 regions. HTBI primers drove first-round RT-PCR of the TCR CDR3. From the multiplex PCR reads, TCRdb called clonotypes with MiXCR, one entry per CDR3 protein. This sample carries hundreds of thousands of distinct CDR3 sequences, 14% of them seen once, and the ten largest clones take roughly a tenth. This clonotype has a count of ten or more. Antigen: not known. The ends were cut back, 3 bases at V and 3 bases at J, with 22 bases in the middle. This CDR3 comprises 18 residues. CDR1 and CDR2 from the germline V gene are MDHEN and SYDVKM. Stable Graves' hyperthyroidism denoted no ophthalmopathy progression over 18 months. General study results and limits: The majority of expanded thyroid clonotypes above 0.001 also appeared in blood.

Sequencing used blood. The V and J genes are TRBV28 and TRBJ2-3; the D call may be TRBD1 or TRBD2 (5 bases each). This TCR was sampled from a woman aged 18-29 years with Graves' hyperthyroidism. The CDR3 reads CASSFYNRGGRVTDTQYF. CDR3 coding DNA: TGTGCCAGCAGTTTCTACAACCGTGGGGGTAGGGTGACAGATACGCAGTATTTT.